This is a list of T cell receptor beta chains from one sample in a study of response to subunit inactivated influenza vaccine. TCRdb re-analysed the RT-PCR reads in MiXCR, keeping a single row per CDR3 protein. The table has 400,000 to 650,000 distinct CDR3 sequences, about 7.2% seen once. The sample here was PBMCs from blood, taken around 25 months after vaccination. These receptor sequences come from a man aged 50 to 75 who received an inactivated influenza vaccine. Each CDR3 is given with its conserved first and last residue. D genes are given only for firm matches. Clone size, where shown, is once, few, many, or a class for clones that have expanded.

TRBV7-9	TRBD1	-	TRBJ2-5	CASRKTGGPETQYF	TGTGCCAGCAGGAAGACAGGGGGCCCAGAGACCCAGTACTTC
TRBV7-8	-	-	TRBJ2-7	CASSSGLHSEQYF	TGTGCCAGCAGCTCCGGGCTCCACAGCGAGCAGTACTTC
TRBV29-1	-	-	TRBJ2-7	CSVSQGGPYEQYF	TGCAGCGTTAGTCAGGGTGGCCCCTACGAGCAGTACTTC
TRBV20-1	TRBD1	-	TRBJ2-7	CSADDRGEDEQYF	TGCAGTGCTGATGACAGGGGTGAGGACGAGCAGTACTTC
TRBV28	TRBD1	few	TRBJ1-2	CASSSPGGTNYGYTF	TGTGCCAGCAGTTCGCCAGGGGGGACCAACTATGGCTACACCTTC
TRBV20-1	TRBD1	-	TRBJ2-1	CSAGTGAPYNEQFF	TGCAGTGCTGGGACAGGGGCCCCCTACAATGAGCAGTTCTTC
TRBV11-2	TRBD2	-	TRBJ2-1	CASRRLGGGAYNEQFF	TGTGCCAGCAGGCGGCTGGGCGGGGGGGCCTACAATGAGCAGTTCTTC
TRBV4-3	-	many	TRBJ2-2	CASSLGLQYGTDQTSNTGELFF	TGCGCCAGCAGCCTCGGTCTTCAATACGGGACGGACCAGACTTCGAACACCGGGGAGCTGTTTTTT
TRBV29-1	-	many	TRBJ1-2	CSGSLANYGYTF	TGCAGCGGCAGCTTGGCTAACTATGGCTACACCTTC
TRBV5-6	-	few	TRBJ2-3	CASGKQDTQYF	TGTGCCAGCGGAAAACAAGATACGCAGTATTTT
TRBV20-1	-	-	TRBJ2-4	CSVKLGEGNIQYF	TGCAGTGTCAAGCTCGGAGAAGGAAACATTCAGTACTTC
TRBV20-1	-	many	TRBJ1-1	CSARVGLTEAFF	TGCAGTGCCCGAGTGGGGTTGACTGAAGCTTTCTTT
TRBV12-3/TRBV12-4	-	-	TRBJ2-1	CASSPARGYNEQFF	TGTGCCAGCAGCCCAGCCAGGGGTTACAATGAGCAGTTCTTC
TRBV6-1	-	-	TRBJ2-3	CASSEVATDTQYF	TGTGCCAGCAGTGAGGTGGCTACAGATACGCAGTATTTT
TRBV24-1	-	many	TRBJ2-2	CATSALGGGELFF	TGTGCCACCAGTGCTTTGGGAGGCGGGGAGCTGTTTTTT
TRBV4-1	-	many	TRBJ1-4	CASSPTGFREKLFF	TGCGCCAGCAGTCCTACAGGGTTCAGGGAAAAACTGTTTTTT
TRBV11-2	-	-	TRBJ2-1	CASSLDSLSFF	TGTGCCAGCAGCTTAGACAGTCTCAGTTTCTTC
TRBV27	-	few	TRBJ1-4	CASSRGGKLFF	TGTGCCAGCAGTCGCGGGGGGAAACTGTTTTTT
TRBV13	TRBD1	many	TRBJ2-4	CASSYYTGADIQYF	TGTGCCAGCAGTTACTATACAGGGGCGGACATTCAGTACTTC
TRBV21-1	-	few	TRBJ2-7	CASSKRLAGDYEQYF	TGTGCCAGCAGCAAACGGCTAGCGGGAGACTACGAGCAGTACTTC
TRBV10-3	-	-	TRBJ1-5	CAISEGRGGQPQHF	TGTGCCATCAGTGAGGGTAGGGGAGGGCAGCCCCAGCATTTT
TRBV6-1	TRBD1	-	TRBJ2-7	CASSEAGTALYYEQYF	TGTGCCAGCAGTGAAGCCGGGACAGCACTTTACTACGAGCAGTACTTC
TRBV20-1	-	few	TRBJ2-1	CSARASLSYNEQFF	TGCAGTGCTAGAGCCAGTCTCTCCTACAATGAGCAGTTCTTC
TRBV6-1	TRBD2	-	TRBJ2-7	CASRGLLAPSTYEQYF	TGTGCCAGCAGAGGTTTACTAGCGCCCTCAACCTACGAGCAGTACTTC
TRBV19	TRBD2	-	TRBJ2-1	CASRERTSINEQFF	TGTGCCAGTCGCGAGAGGACTAGCATCAATGAGCAGTTCTTC
TRBV7-8	-	many	TRBJ1-2	CASSLAAGDGYTF	TGTGCCAGCAGCTTAGCTGCAGGGGATGGCTACACCTTC
TRBV4-3	-	-	TRBJ1-1	CASSQGWGTEAFF	TGCGCCAGCAGCCAAGGGTGGGGGACTGAAGCTTTCTTT
TRBV5-1	TRBD1	many	TRBJ2-2	CASSLRTGEIGELFF	TGCGCCAGCAGCTTAAGGACAGGGGAAATCGGGGAGCTGTTTTTT
TRBV12-3/TRBV12-4	-	few	TRBJ2-3	CASNSRMADTQYF	TGTGCCAGCAACTCTAGGATGGCAGATACGCAGTATTTT
TRBV11-2	-	-	TRBJ2-3	CASSPWTGSTDTQYF	TGTGCCAGCAGCCCTTGGACCGGGAGCACAGATACGCAGTATTTT
TRBV18	-	-	TRBJ1-2	CASSPVQANYGYTF	TGTGCCAGCTCCCCTGTGCAGGCTAACTATGGCTACACCTTC
TRBV5-1	-	few	TRBJ2-7	CASSPELRKRGHEQYF	TGCGCCAGCAGCCCGGAACTGCGTAAAAGGGGTCACGAGCAGTACTTC
TRBV7-2	-	many	TRBJ1-5	CASSLIVGNQPQHF	TGTGCCAGCAGCTTAATTGTGGGCAATCAGCCCCAGCATTTT
TRBV12-3/TRBV12-4	TRBD2	-	TRBJ2-3	CASSSRPPGLAGGQEPDTQYF	TGTGCCAGCAGTTCACGTCCCCCGGGACTAGCGGGGGGGCAAGAGCCAGATACGCAGTATTTT
TRBV9	-	-	TRBJ2-7	CASSARDGGPYEQYF	TGTGCCAGCAGCGCCAGGGACGGGGGGCCCTACGAGCAGTACTTC
TRBV6-2/TRBV6-3	TRBD2	few	TRBJ2-2	CASRLPTSGTGELFF	TGTGCCAGCAGACTCCCGACTAGCGGAACCGGGGAGCTGTTTTTT
TRBV7-2	-	-	TRBJ2-7	CASSLVGPSADEQYF	TGTGCCAGCAGCTTAGTAGGGCCTAGCGCTGACGAGCAGTACTTC
TRBV11-2	TRBD2	-	TRBJ2-2	CASSQPGGPANTGELFF	TGTGCCAGCAGCCAACCGGGGGGGCCCGCGAACACCGGGGAGCTGTTTTTT
TRBV20-1	-	many	TRBJ2-3	CSAGAADTQYF	TGCAGTGCTGGAGCCGCAGATACGCAGTATTTT
TRBV5-1	-	-	TRBJ1-2	CASTGSGSGYTF	TGCGCCAGTACAGGGTCAGGCTCTGGCTACACCTTC
TRBV4-1	-	many	TRBJ1-4	CASSQVLLPNEKLFF	TGCGCCAGCAGCCAAGTTTTATTGCCTAATGAAAAACTGTTTTTT